Listed below are T cell receptor beta chains from one sample, sequenced in a study of PD-1 blockade in mismatch repair-deficient tumors. TCRdb's copy holds only in-frame clones and misses some; the assay was immunoSEQ multiplex PCR. The sample yields some 66,000 clones, roughly 88% seen once. The sequences come from peripheral blood, collected 52 weeks after starting pembrolizumab. These TCRs come from an adult with mismatch repair-deficient cancer. The CDR3 runs from the conserved cysteine through the conserved F or W. Fields, in order: J gene, D gene, clone size, V gene, CDR3 DNA, CDR3 protein. A D gene is named only where the DNA matches it firmly. The size of a clone is reported for some rows only, either as once, few or many, or as a class for expanded clones.

J gene: TRBJ1-1; D gene: .; clone size: .; V gene: TRBV14; CDR3 DNA: TGTGCCAGCAGCCAAGATGGGTGGGGTGGTGCTTTCTTT; CDR3 protein: CASSQDGWGGAFF
J gene: TRBJ2-2; D gene: TRBD2; clone size: .; V gene: TRBV4-1; CDR3 DNA: TGCGCCAGCAGCCAAGCGGGAGGACGGAACACCGGGGAGCTGTTTTTT; CDR3 protein: CASSQAGGRNTGELFF
J gene: TRBJ2-7; D gene: TRBD2; clone size: .; V gene: TRBV11-2; CDR3 DNA: TGTGCCAGCAGCTTAATTGAATTCCGCGGCAGCGGGAGCGTCTACGAGCAGTACTTC; CDR3 protein: CASSLIEFRGSGSVYEQYF
J gene: TRBJ2-3; D gene: TRBD2; clone size: .; V gene: TRBV7-2; CDR3 DNA: TGTGCCAGCAGCCCAGAAGGACTAGCGGGCACAGATACGCAGTATTTT; CDR3 protein: CASSPEGLAGTDTQYF
J gene: TRBJ2-5; D gene: .; clone size: few; V gene: TRBV7-9; CDR3 DNA: TGTGCCAGCAGCTTTGGGGTGGAGACCCAGTACTTC; CDR3 protein: CASSFGVETQYF
J gene: TRBJ2-5; D gene: .; clone size: .; V gene: TRBV5-6; CDR3 DNA: TGTGCCAGCAGCTTGTTCGGGTCGCGGGGCGGGGAAGAGACCCAGTACTTC; CDR3 protein: CASSLFGSRGGEETQYF
J gene: TRBJ2-6; D gene: .; clone size: .; V gene: TRBV6-5; CDR3 DNA: TGTGCCAGCAGCCTCGGACCCGGGGCCAACGTCCTGACTTTC; CDR3 protein: CASSLGPGANVLTF
J gene: TRBJ1-4; D gene: .; clone size: .; V gene: TRBV5-4; CDR3 DNA: TGTGCCAGCAGCCACGAGGGACGTGGGATGGGAAAACTGTTTTTT; CDR3 protein: CASSHEGRGMGKLFF
J gene: TRBJ2-1; D gene: .; clone size: .; V gene: TRBV7-9; CDR3 DNA: TGTGCCAGCAGCTTAGTCAGTCCGCTCTCCTACAATGAGCAGTTCTTC; CDR3 protein: CASSLVSPLSYNEQFF
J gene: TRBJ2-4; D gene: TRBD2; clone size: .; V gene: TRBV19; CDR3 DNA: TGTGCCAGTAGTAATGTAGTCGGGGGGAGGGTGGCCAAAAACATTCAGTACTTC; CDR3 protein: CASSNVVGGRVAKNIQYF
J gene: TRBJ2-5; D gene: .; clone size: .; V gene: TRBV28; CDR3 DNA: TGTGCCAGCAGTCTTGACAAGACTCAAGAGACCCAGTACTTC; CDR3 protein: CASSLDKTQETQYF
J gene: TRBJ1-5; D gene: .; clone size: few; V gene: TRBV30; CDR3 DNA: TGTGCCTGGAGTGTACCCGCGGGAGGTCAGCCCCAGCATTTT; CDR3 protein: CAWSVPAGGQPQHF
J gene: TRBJ1-6; D gene: .; clone size: .; V gene: TRBV6-5; CDR3 DNA: TGTGCCAGCAGTCGCTCGGGGGATAATTCACCCCTCCACTTT; CDR3 protein: CASSRSGDNSPLHF
J gene: TRBJ2-5; D gene: .; clone size: .; V gene: TRBV6-5; CDR3 DNA: TGTGCCAGCAGTTACTGGAAGGGGTACCAAGAGACCCAGTACTTC; CDR3 protein: CASSYWKGYQETQYF
J gene: TRBJ2-1; D gene: .; clone size: .; V gene: TRBV19; CDR3 DNA: TGTGCCAGTAGATTCGCCGGTGGGAGACGGCAGTTCTTC; CDR3 protein: CASRFAGGRRQFF
J gene: TRBJ1-4; D gene: .; clone size: .; V gene: TRBV11-2; CDR3 DNA: TGTGCCAGCAGCTTAGCAGATCACGGGGCCTCAAATGAAAAACTGTTTTTT; CDR3 protein: CASSLADHGASNEKLFF
J gene: TRBJ2-2; D gene: .; clone size: .; V gene: TRBV14; CDR3 DNA: TGTGCCAGCAGCCAAGATGTAACCGGGGAGCTGTTTTTT; CDR3 protein: CASSQDVTGELFF
J gene: TRBJ2-7; D gene: .; clone size: .; V gene: TRBV7-6; CDR3 DNA: TGTGCCAGCAGCCCCGGGCAAGGGGGGCCATACGAGCAGTACTTC; CDR3 protein: CASSPGQGGPYEQYF
J gene: TRBJ2-1; D gene: TRBD2; clone size: .; V gene: TRBV9; CDR3 DNA: TGTGCCAGCAGCGCCGTAGACCCTCTAGCGGGCCCCTACAATGAGCAGTTCTTC; CDR3 protein: CASSAVDPLAGPYNEQFF
J gene: TRBJ2-7; D gene: .; clone size: .; V gene: TRBV28; CDR3 DNA: TGTGCCAGCAGTTCTGTAGACGGGAGTTCCTACGAGCAGTACTTC; CDR3 protein: CASSSVDGSSYEQYF
J gene: TRBJ2-5; D gene: .; clone size: .; V gene: TRBV4-1; CDR3 DNA: TGCGCCAGCAGCCAAGTAGGGGGAGAGACCCAGTACTTC; CDR3 protein: CASSQVGGETQYF
J gene: TRBJ2-1; D gene: .; clone size: .; V gene: TRBV9; CDR3 DNA: TGTGCCAGCAGCGCAGGGACGCCCAATGAGCAGTTCTTC; CDR3 protein: CASSAGTPNEQFF
J gene: TRBJ2-1; D gene: TRBD2; clone size: .; V gene: TRBV5-4; CDR3 DNA: TGTGCCAGCAGCCCCCCACTAGCGGGAGCCCCTGGCAATGAGCAGTTCTTC; CDR3 protein: CASSPPLAGAPGNEQFF
J gene: TRBJ2-7; D gene: TRBD2; clone size: .; V gene: TRBV7-6; CDR3 DNA: TGTGCCAGCAGCTTAGATACTAGCGGGATGTCCCACGAGCAGTACTTC; CDR3 protein: CASSLDTSGMSHEQYF
J gene: TRBJ1-1; D gene: .; clone size: few; V gene: TRBV5-1; CDR3 DNA: TGCGCCAGCAGCTCAAGGGTTCACACTGAAGCTTTCTTT; CDR3 protein: CASSSRVHTEAFF
J gene: TRBJ2-7; D gene: .; clone size: .; V gene: TRBV27; CDR3 DNA: TGTGCCAGCAGTCTGACAGGTTCCTACGAGCAGTACTTC; CDR3 protein: CASSLTGSYEQYF
J gene: TRBJ2-7; D gene: TRBD2; clone size: .; V gene: TRBV6-6; CDR3 DNA: TGTGCCAGCAGTTATGGGGAGGGGACCTACGAGCAGTACTTC; CDR3 protein: CASSYGEGTYEQYF
J gene: TRBJ1-1; D gene: TRBD1; clone size: .; V gene: TRBV5-1; CDR3 DNA: TGCGCCAGCAGCTTGGCCGACAGGGGGAGGACTGAAGCTTTCTTT; CDR3 protein: CASSLADRGRTEAFF
J gene: TRBJ2-5; D gene: TRBD2; clone size: few; V gene: TRBV30; CDR3 DNA: TGTGCCTGGTGTTTAGCGGGAGGGCAAGAGACCCAGTACTTC; CDR3 protein: CAWCLAGGQETQYF
J gene: TRBJ1-4; D gene: .; clone size: .; V gene: TRBV10-3; CDR3 DNA: TGTGCCATCAGTGAGTCAGGGGCAACTAATGAAAAACTGTTTTTT; CDR3 protein: CAISESGATNEKLFF
J gene: TRBJ2-5; D gene: .; clone size: .; V gene: TRBV29-1; CDR3 DNA: TGCAGCGTTGTGGGCGGAACAAGGGAGACCCAGTACTTC; CDR3 protein: CSVVGGTRETQYF
J gene: TRBJ2-7; D gene: .; clone size: .; V gene: TRBV11-2; CDR3 DNA: TGTGCCAGCAGCTTAGGTGTTTTGCGGGGCGAGCAGTACTTC; CDR3 protein: CASSLGVLRGEQYF
J gene: TRBJ2-1; D gene: TRBD2; clone size: .; V gene: TRBV6-1; CDR3 DNA: TGTGCCAGCAGTGATTGGGGACTAGCGGGAGGGGGGCAGTTCTTC; CDR3 protein: CASSDWGLAGGGQFF
J gene: TRBJ1-1; D gene: .; clone size: .; V gene: TRBV4-1; CDR3 DNA: TGCGCCAGCAGCCAAGGGTCCGTTTTGAACACTGAAGCTTTCTTT; CDR3 protein: CASSQGSVLNTEAFF
J gene: TRBJ2-3; D gene: TRBD1; clone size: .; V gene: TRBV29-1; CDR3 DNA: TGCAGCGTTACAGGGGGCACAGATACGCAGTATTTT; CDR3 protein: CSVTGGTDTQYF
J gene: TRBJ2-7; D gene: .; clone size: once; V gene: TRBV5-3; CDR3 DNA: TGTGCCAGAAGCTTGGGTCAGAGTTTCTACGAGCAGTACTTC; CDR3 protein: CARSLGQSFYEQYF
J gene: TRBJ2-7; D gene: .; clone size: .; V gene: TRBV7-2; CDR3 DNA: TGTGCCAGCAGCCTGCTGGCGGGAACTCCCTCCTACGAGCAGTACTTC; CDR3 protein: CASSLLAGTPSYEQYF
J gene: TRBJ2-3; D gene: .; clone size: .; V gene: TRBV5-4; CDR3 DNA: TGTGCCAGCGGGAGTCGCACAGATACGCAGTATTTT; CDR3 protein: CASGSRTDTQYF
J gene: TRBJ2-2; D gene: TRBD2; clone size: .; V gene: TRBV7-9; CDR3 DNA: TGTGCCAGCAGCCCCTCAGCGGGAGTCGACACCGGGGAGCTGTTTTTT; CDR3 protein: CASSPSAGVDTGELFF
J gene: TRBJ1-2; D gene: TRBD1; clone size: .; V gene: TRBV5-8; CDR3 DNA: TGTGCCAGCAGCTTGGATGGGACAGTTATCCATGGCTACACCTTC; CDR3 protein: CASSLDGTVIHGYTF
J gene: TRBJ1-1; D gene: .; clone size: .; V gene: TRBV7-9; CDR3 DNA: TGTGCCAGCAGCCCGCCAGGGGCGAACACTGAAGCTTTCTTT; CDR3 protein: CASSPPGANTEAFF
J gene: TRBJ2-4; D gene: .; clone size: .; V gene: TRBV7-6; CDR3 DNA: TGTGCCAGCAGCTTGTTGGTAGCCGACTCCATAGCCAAAAACATTCAGTACTTC; CDR3 protein: CASSLLVADSIAKNIQYF
J gene: TRBJ2-5; D gene: TRBD2; clone size: .; V gene: TRBV7-2; CDR3 DNA: TGTGCCAGCAGCCCACGGAGTAGCGGGATCGAGACCCAGTACTTC; CDR3 protein: CASSPRSSGIETQYF
J gene: TRBJ2-3; D gene: .; clone size: large; V gene: TRBV28; CDR3 DNA: TGTGCCAGCAGTTTTGGGGGAAGCACAGATACGCAGTATTTT; CDR3 protein: CASSFGGSTDTQYF
J gene: TRBJ2-1; D gene: TRBD2; clone size: .; V gene: TRBV19; CDR3 DNA: TGTGCCAGTACCTCCCCTAAGCGGCTAGCGGGAGGGAGTGAGCAGTTCTTC; CDR3 protein: CASTSPKRLAGGSEQFF
J gene: TRBJ1-1; D gene: .; clone size: .; V gene: TRBV5-8; CDR3 DNA: TGTGCCAGCAGCTTGGGGCGGGGTAGGACTGAAGCTTTCTTT; CDR3 protein: CASSLGRGRTEAFF
J gene: TRBJ2-5; D gene: .; clone size: once; V gene: TRBV13; CDR3 DNA: TGTGCCAGCACCGAGCGGCGATACCAAGAGACCCAGTACTTC; CDR3 protein: CASTERRYQETQYF
J gene: TRBJ2-5; D gene: TRBD1; clone size: .; V gene: TRBV7-6; CDR3 DNA: TGTGCCAGCAGCACCGGGACAGGGTTCCAAGAGACCCAGTACTTC; CDR3 protein: CASSTGTGFQETQYF
J gene: TRBJ2-1; D gene: .; clone size: .; V gene: TRBV6-5; CDR3 DNA: TGTGCCAGCAGTTACTCACGTGAGCTGGGCAATGAGCAGTTCTTC; CDR3 protein: CASSYSRELGNEQFF
J gene: TRBJ2-2; D gene: .; clone size: .; V gene: TRBV7-8; CDR3 DNA: TGTGCCAGCACCTCCGCGGTCCGGGAGCTTCTTCCCACCGGGGAGCTGTTTTTT; CDR3 protein: CASTSAVRELLPTGELFF
J gene: TRBJ2-5; D gene: .; clone size: .; V gene: TRBV7-6; CDR3 DNA: TGTGCCAGCAGCTTAGGGTGGGGGGCCACGGAGACCCAGTACTTC; CDR3 protein: CASSLGWGATETQYF
J gene: TRBJ2-1; D gene: .; clone size: .; V gene: TRBV5-1; CDR3 DNA: TGCGCCAGCAGCTTGGCCGTCCAGGGCAGGGATGAGCAGTTCTTC; CDR3 protein: CASSLAVQGRDEQFF
J gene: TRBJ1-2; D gene: .; clone size: .; V gene: TRBV9; CDR3 DNA: TGTGCCAGCAGCGTAAACCTAGATACTTCATATGGCTACACCTTC; CDR3 protein: CASSVNLDTSYGYTF
J gene: TRBJ2-7; D gene: .; clone size: .; V gene: TRBV7-7; CDR3 DNA: TGTGCTAGCAGCCAGCCGGGACACCACTACGAGCAGTACTTC; CDR3 protein: CASSQPGHHYEQYF
J gene: TRBJ2-5; D gene: .; clone size: once; V gene: TRBV7-9; CDR3 DNA: TGTGCCAGCAGCTTAGACTCAGAGACCCAGTACTTC; CDR3 protein: CASSLDSETQYF
J gene: TRBJ2-3; D gene: TRBD2; clone size: .; V gene: TRBV11-2; CDR3 DNA: TGTGCCAGCAGCTTGAGCGGGAGTATCACAGATACGCAGTATTTT; CDR3 protein: CASSLSGSITDTQYF
J gene: TRBJ2-3; D gene: TRBD2; clone size: .; V gene: TRBV28; CDR3 DNA: TGTGCCAGCAGTTTGCAGCGGGAGGGCGGCACAGATACGCAGTATTTT; CDR3 protein: CASSLQREGGTDTQYF